This T cell receptor (beta chain) is from a study of shared clonotypes between healthy human individuals. Findings and limits, study-wide: A generally larger estimated richness was seen in naive subsets than in memory subsets.

Sequencing was performed with immunoSEQ multiplex PCR; in TCRdb, only in-frame clones are kept and a portion is missing. The sample lists 2 million to 2.5 million clones; over 90% were seen once. Regarding this clone: The antigen is unknown.

CDR1 is SGHRS and CDR2 is YFSETQ in the germline V gene. The V segment lost 4 bases and the J segment 5 bases; nucleotides outside the gene matches: 7. This CDR3 contains 14 residues. Sequenced input: naive CD4+ T cells from PBMCs. Sample subset: CD45RA+ positively selected. V and J are TRBV5-1 and TRBJ2-3; 7 bases map to TRBD2. This sequence was found in a man aged 18 to 30 in good health. Some clones in this sample may be carry-over from other donors' samples. CDR3 in DNA: TGCGCCAGCAGCGGGGACTATCGCGGAGATACGCAGTATTTT. Residues: CASSGDYRGDTQYF. The variable domain in full, with the rest retrieved from reference TRBV5-1 and TRBJ2-3, is KAGVTQTPRYLIKTRGQQVTLSCSPISGHRSVSWYQQTPGQGLQFLFEYFSETQRNKGNFPGRFSGRQFSNSRSEMNVSTLELGDSALYLCASSGDYRGDTQYFGPGTRLTVL.